The sequence of this T cell receptor (beta chain) was determined in a study of memory CD4+ T cells and cytomegalovirus serostatus. The CDR3 runs 14 residues. CDR1 and CDR2 from the germline V gene are SEHNR and FQNEAQ (reference sequence). V dropped 3 bases and J dropped 3 bases, with 12 bases sitting between them. A word on this clone: The target antigen is unknown.

Here immunoSEQ multiplex PCR was the method, and the copy in TCRdb shows in-frame clones only, minus some. In the table there are some 87,000 clones, 80% of which are singletons. The sort gate was single viable CD3+CD4+CD8-CD45RO+ cells for memory CD4+ T cells. Overall study results and limits: CMV serostatus prediction reached median AUC about 0.95, or 0.9 with US-trained model. Of approximately 150 reported CMV TCRbeta sequences, some 70 were found in memory CD4+ repertoires.

The source material was memory CD4+ T cells from blood. The clonotype was recovered from an adult in good health and CMV-seropositive. The V and J genes are TRBV7-9 and TRBJ2-7; perhaps TRBD1 as D (5 bases). CDR3 sequence reads: CASSLSQGRYEQYF. The CDR3 nucleotides read TGTGCCAGCAGCTTGTCCCAGGGCCGCTACGAGCAGTACTTC.